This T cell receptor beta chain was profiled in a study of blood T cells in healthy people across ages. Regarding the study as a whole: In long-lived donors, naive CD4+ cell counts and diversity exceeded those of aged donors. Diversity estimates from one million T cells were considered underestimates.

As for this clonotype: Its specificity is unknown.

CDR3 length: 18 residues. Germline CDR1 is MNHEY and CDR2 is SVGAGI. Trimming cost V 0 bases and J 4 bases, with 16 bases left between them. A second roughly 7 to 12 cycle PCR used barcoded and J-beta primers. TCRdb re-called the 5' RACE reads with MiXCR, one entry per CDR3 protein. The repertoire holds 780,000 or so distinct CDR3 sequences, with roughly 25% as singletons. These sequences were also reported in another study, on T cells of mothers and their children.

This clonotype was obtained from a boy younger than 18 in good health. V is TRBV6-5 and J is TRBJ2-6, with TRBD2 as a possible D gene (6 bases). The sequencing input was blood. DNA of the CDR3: TGTGCCAGCAGTTACTCTATTCCGGGGGTGTCAGGGGCCAACGTCCTGACTTTC. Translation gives CASSYSIPGVSGANVLTF.